The T cell receptor beta chain under discussion was sequenced for a study of T cell responses to AZD1222 COVID-19 vaccine. Sequencing was performed with immunoSEQ multiplex PCR; in TCRdb, only in-frame clones are kept and a portion is missing. The repertoire holds 130,000 to 150,000 clones, 85% to 95% seen once, with around 2.7% in the top ten. The material sequenced was peripheral blood, taken on day 0 of AZD1222 vaccination. This sequence originates from an adult in good health.

CDR3 amino acids: CAWSPTGGPKKLFF. The DNA for the CDR3 is TGTGCCTGGAGTCCCACAGGGGGCCCGAAAAAACTGTTTTTT. The gene calls are TRBV30 and TRBJ1-4, with 9 bases fitting TRBD1. Germline V CDR1 and CDR2: GTSNPN, SVGIG (reference sequence). V was pared by 2 bases and J by 9 bases, with 7 bases of the junction left unmatched. CDR3 length: 14 residues. Full variable domain (outside the CDR3, taken from reference TRBV30 and TRBJ1-4): SQTIHQWPATLVQPVGSPLSLECTVEGTSNPNLYWYRQAAGRGLQLLFYSVGIGQISSEVPQNLSASRPQDRQFILSSKKLLLSDSGFYLCAWSPTGGPKKLFFGSGTQLSVL.